This T cell receptor (beta chain) comes out of a study of cytomegalovirus exposure and HLA in healthy donors. The CDR3 runs to 16 residues. Germline V gene lookup returns CDR1 ENHRY and CDR2 SYGVKD. Trimming cost V 0 bases and J 0 bases, with 9 bases left between them. Clones were sequenced by immunoSEQ multiplex PCR, and TCRdb holds only the in-frame ones, with some missing. The repertoire has some 120,000 clones, approximately 91% of them found once; the top ten carry 1.4% to 1.5%. The receptor was derived from a man aged 25 to 40 in good health and CMV-seronegative. The sample comprised PBMCs. The chain carries TRBV10-3 and TRBJ2-1, with D possibly being TRBD2 (6 bases). DNA for the CDR3: TGTGCCATCAGTGAGTCGTCCGGGAGCTCCTACAATGAGCAGTTCTTC. Translated: CAISESSGSSYNEQFF.